The rows below give T cell receptor beta chains drawn from one sample of a study of shared clonotypes between healthy human individuals. Sequenced by immunoSEQ multiplex PCR; TCRdb stores in-frame clones only, minus some. This table has about 800,000 clones, roughly 96% appearing once. The sample comprised naive CD8+ T cells sorted from blood. These receptors were obtained from a man under 40 in good health. Both conserved end residues are part of each CDR3. Fields, in order: clone size, CDR3 length, J gene, D gene, V gene, CDR3 protein, CDR3 DNA. The D gene is left open where the match is weak. Size tells how often a clone was seen (once, few, many) or the class of an expanded clone, and some rows leave it out.

clone_size: .
cdr3_length: 14
j_call: TRBJ2-5
d_call: .
v_call: TRBV27
cdr3_aa: CASSLLGIQETQYF
cdr3_nt: TGTGCCAGCAGTCTCTTAGGGATCCAAGAGACCCAGTACTTC

clone_size: .
cdr3_length: 13
j_call: TRBJ2-3
d_call: .
v_call: TRBV7-9
cdr3_aa: CASSLEQTDTQYF
cdr3_nt: TGTGCCAGCAGCTTAGAGCAGACAGATACGCAGTATTTT

clone_size: .
cdr3_length: 15
j_call: TRBJ2-1
d_call: TRBD2
v_call: TRBV7-6
cdr3_aa: CASSLELAVYNEQFF
cdr3_nt: TGTGCCAGCAGCTTAGAACTAGCGGTATACAATGAGCAGTTCTTC

clone_size: .
cdr3_length: 13
j_call: TRBJ2-7
d_call: TRBD1
v_call: TRBV5-1
cdr3_aa: CASSRGQTYEQYF
cdr3_nt: TGCGCCAGCAGCCGGGGACAGACCTACGAGCAGTACTTC

clone_size: .
cdr3_length: 16
j_call: TRBJ2-1
d_call: TRBD2
v_call: TRBV19
cdr3_aa: CASSIFGLAGFDEQFF
cdr3_nt: TGTGCCAGTAGTATTTTCGGACTAGCGGGATTTGATGAGCAGTTCTTC

clone_size: .
cdr3_length: 15
j_call: TRBJ2-5
d_call: TRBD2
v_call: TRBV10-3
cdr3_aa: CAIRETSVDQGTQYF
cdr3_nt: TGTGCCATCAGGGAGACTAGCGTTGACCAAGGGACCCAGTACTTC

clone_size: .
cdr3_length: 14
j_call: TRBJ2-1
d_call: .
v_call: TRBV6-6
cdr3_aa: CASSYSSILDEQFF
cdr3_nt: TGTGCCAGCAGTTACTCGTCCATCCTCGATGAGCAGTTCTTC

clone_size: .
cdr3_length: 15
j_call: TRBJ2-1
d_call: .
v_call: TRBV6-5
cdr3_aa: CASSYPDSRLGEQFF
cdr3_nt: TGTGCCAGCAGTTACCCGGACTCCCGTTTAGGGGAGCAGTTCTTC

clone_size: .
cdr3_length: 15
j_call: TRBJ2-7
d_call: .
v_call: TRBV27
cdr3_aa: CASRPAGTSFYEQYF
cdr3_nt: TGTGCCAGCAGACCCGCCGGGACCTCGTTCTACGAGCAGTACTTC

clone_size: .
cdr3_length: 14
j_call: TRBJ2-3
d_call: .
v_call: TRBV5-4
cdr3_aa: CASSRETGPDTQYF
cdr3_nt: TGTGCCAGCAGCCGGGAGACAGGCCCAGATACGCAGTATTTT

clone_size: .
cdr3_length: 14
j_call: TRBJ2-7
d_call: TRBD2
v_call: TRBV4-2
cdr3_aa: CASGRLAGSYEQYF
cdr3_nt: TGTGCCAGCGGACGATTAGCGGGGTCCTACGAGCAGTACTTC

clone_size: .
cdr3_length: 14
j_call: TRBJ1-4
d_call: .
v_call: TRBV27
cdr3_aa: CASSAGQKYEKLFF
cdr3_nt: TGTGCCAGCAGTGCCGGACAGAAATATGAAAAACTGTTTTTT

clone_size: .
cdr3_length: 14
j_call: TRBJ1-5
d_call: .
v_call: TRBV27
cdr3_aa: CASSPNDRRRPQHF
cdr3_nt: TGTGCCAGCAGCCCTAACGACAGACGGAGGCCCCAGCATTTT

clone_size: .
cdr3_length: 14
j_call: TRBJ1-5
d_call: .
v_call: TRBV19
cdr3_aa: CASSIWSSNQPQHF
cdr3_nt: TGTGCCAGTAGTATCTGGAGTAGCAATCAGCCCCAGCATTTT

clone_size: .
cdr3_length: 13
j_call: TRBJ2-7
d_call: .
v_call: TRBV28
cdr3_aa: CASSGDPSYEQYF
cdr3_nt: TGTGCCAGCAGCGGGGACCCATCCTACGAGCAGTACTTC

clone_size: .
cdr3_length: 17
j_call: TRBJ2-1
d_call: TRBD1
v_call: TRBV10-1
cdr3_aa: CASSEKQQGLRSNEQFF
cdr3_nt: TGCGCCAGCAGTGAAAAGCAACAGGGGTTGAGGAGCAATGAGCAGTTCTTC

clone_size: .
cdr3_length: 14
j_call: TRBJ2-7
d_call: TRBD1
v_call: TRBV27
cdr3_aa: CASSLGQGSGEQYF
cdr3_nt: TGTGCCAGCAGTTTGGGACAGGGATCAGGCGAGCAGTACTTC

clone_size: .
cdr3_length: 10
j_call: TRBJ1-1
d_call: .
v_call: TRBV7-8
cdr3_aa: CASYDTEAFF
cdr3_nt: TGTGCCAGCTACGACACTGAAGCTTTCTTT

clone_size: .
cdr3_length: 16
j_call: TRBJ2-1
d_call: TRBD2
v_call: TRBV28
cdr3_aa: CASSTRTSGRALEQFF
cdr3_nt: TGTGCCAGCAGTACGAGGACTAGCGGGAGGGCCCTTGAGCAGTTCTTC

clone_size: .
cdr3_length: 17
j_call: TRBJ2-5
d_call: TRBD2
v_call: TRBV4-2
cdr3_aa: CASSQGLAGGKEETQYF
cdr3_nt: TGTGCCAGCAGCCAAGGGCTAGCGGGAGGGAAGGAGGAGACCCAGTACTTC

clone_size: .
cdr3_length: 12
j_call: TRBJ1-3
d_call: .
v_call: TRBV5-5
cdr3_aa: CASSFTGNTIYF
cdr3_nt: TGTGCCAGCAGCTTCACTGGAAACACCATATATTTT

clone_size: .
cdr3_length: 16
j_call: TRBJ2-1
d_call: TRBD2
v_call: TRBV4-1
cdr3_aa: CASSSRVAGSYNEQFF
cdr3_nt: TGCGCCAGCAGCTCACGAGTAGCGGGCTCGTACAATGAGCAGTTCTTC

clone_size: once
cdr3_length: 13
j_call: TRBJ2-1
d_call: TRBD2
v_call: TRBV7-9
cdr3_aa: CASSVLAGAEQFF
cdr3_nt: TGTGCCAGCAGCGTACTAGCGGGGGCGGAGCAGTTCTTC

clone_size: .
cdr3_length: 12
j_call: TRBJ2-7
d_call: .
v_call: TRBV15
cdr3_aa: CATSREDYEQYF
cdr3_nt: TGTGCCACCAGCAGAGAGGACTACGAGCAGTACTTC

clone_size: .
cdr3_length: 14
j_call: TRBJ2-2
d_call: TRBD1
v_call: TRBV7-2
cdr3_aa: CASSRDRVGGELFF
cdr3_nt: TGTGCCAGCAGCCGGGACAGGGTAGGCGGGGAGCTGTTTTTT

clone_size: .
cdr3_length: 12
j_call: TRBJ2-7
d_call: .
v_call: TRBV7-9
cdr3_aa: CASSLAPREQCF
cdr3_nt: TGTGCCAGCAGCTTAGCCCCCCGCGAGCAGTGCTTC

clone_size: .
cdr3_length: 14
j_call: TRBJ1-1
d_call: TRBD1
v_call: TRBV27
cdr3_aa: CASSPGQGNTEAFF
cdr3_nt: TGTGCCAGCAGTCCGGGACAGGGAAACACTGAAGCTTTCTTT

clone_size: few
cdr3_length: 15
j_call: TRBJ2-7
d_call: .
v_call: TRBV6-1
cdr3_aa: CASSEALGSSYEQYF
cdr3_nt: TGTGCCAGCAGTGAAGCGCTCGGGAGCTCCTACGAGCAGTACTTC

clone_size: .
cdr3_length: 18
j_call: TRBJ2-3
d_call: .
v_call: TRBV5-4
cdr3_aa: CASSSPFLGDSLTDTQYF
cdr3_nt: TGTGCCAGCAGCTCCCCCTTTCTGGGGGACTCTCTTACAGATACGCAGTATTTT

clone_size: .
cdr3_length: 15
j_call: TRBJ2-7
d_call: .
v_call: TRBV6-1
cdr3_aa: CASSPSAGVAYEQYF
cdr3_nt: TGTGCCAGCAGTCCGTCCGCAGGGGTTGCCTACGAGCAGTACTTC

clone_size: .
cdr3_length: 15
j_call: TRBJ2-7
d_call: .
v_call: TRBV7-9
cdr3_aa: CASSRSGAREYEQYF
cdr3_nt: TGTGCCAGCAGCCGCTCGGGGGCAAGAGAATACGAGCAGTACTTC

clone_size: .
cdr3_length: 15
j_call: TRBJ1-5
d_call: .
v_call: TRBV11-2
cdr3_aa: CASSLAPHSNQPQHF
cdr3_nt: TGTGCCAGCAGCTTAGCCCCGCATAGCAATCAGCCCCAGCATTTT

clone_size: .
cdr3_length: 11
j_call: TRBJ2-7
d_call: TRBD1
v_call: TRBV20-1
cdr3_aa: CSATDRFEQYF
cdr3_nt: TGCAGTGCCACGGACAGGTTTGAGCAGTACTTC

clone_size: .
cdr3_length: 16
j_call: TRBJ2-7
d_call: TRBD2
v_call: TRBV5-1
cdr3_aa: CASSPGSSGSFHEQYF
cdr3_nt: TGCGCCAGCAGCCCGGGAAGTAGCGGGAGTTTCCACGAGCAGTACTTC

clone_size: .
cdr3_length: 15
j_call: TRBJ1-2
d_call: TRBD1
v_call: TRBV7-9
cdr3_aa: CASSPRDRADYGYTF
cdr3_nt: TGTGCCAGCAGCCCGCGGGACAGGGCGGACTATGGCTACACCTTC

clone_size: .
cdr3_length: 12
j_call: TRBJ2-7
d_call: .
v_call: TRBV11-2
cdr3_aa: CASSWVPYEQYF
cdr3_nt: TGTGCCAGCAGCTGGGTCCCCTACGAGCAGTACTTC

clone_size: .
cdr3_length: 11
j_call: TRBJ2-7
d_call: TRBD2
v_call: TRBV4-2
cdr3_aa: CASGEGYEQYF
cdr3_nt: TGTGCCAGCGGGGAGGGTTACGAGCAGTACTTC

clone_size: .
cdr3_length: 16
j_call: TRBJ2-2
d_call: .
v_call: TRBV7-6
cdr3_aa: CASSQLTGARTGELFF
cdr3_nt: TGTGCCAGCAGCCAGCTTACGGGGGCGAGGACCGGGGAGCTGTTTTTT

clone_size: .
cdr3_length: 11
j_call: TRBJ2-5
d_call: TRBD1
v_call: TRBV29-1
cdr3_aa: CSVAGGETQYF
cdr3_nt: TGCAGCGTTGCAGGGGGAGAGACCCAGTACTTC

clone_size: once
cdr3_length: 15
j_call: TRBJ2-3
d_call: TRBD1
v_call: TRBV13
cdr3_aa: CASSVRQGRTDTQYF
cdr3_nt: TGTGCCAGCAGCGTCCGACAGGGGAGGACAGATACGCAGTATTTT

clone_size: .
cdr3_length: 12
j_call: TRBJ2-7
d_call: TRBD1
v_call: TRBV7-9
cdr3_aa: CASSFRGSEQYF
cdr3_nt: TGTGCCAGCAGCTTCAGGGGGTCCGAGCAGTACTTC

clone_size: .
cdr3_length: 12
j_call: TRBJ2-1
d_call: .
v_call: TRBV9
cdr3_aa: CASSVSGYEQFF
cdr3_nt: TGTGCCAGCAGCGTTTCAGGCTATGAGCAGTTCTTC

clone_size: .
cdr3_length: 14
j_call: TRBJ1-2
d_call: .
v_call: TRBV5-4
cdr3_aa: CASSSAGTPYGYTF
cdr3_nt: TGTGCCAGCAGCTCGGCTGGGACACCCTATGGCTACACCTTC

clone_size: .
cdr3_length: 15
j_call: TRBJ1-4
d_call: .
v_call: TRBV19
cdr3_aa: CASSKTDATNEKLFF
cdr3_nt: TGTGCCAGTAGCAAGACAGATGCAACTAATGAAAAACTGTTTTTT

clone_size: .
cdr3_length: 14
j_call: TRBJ2-1
d_call: .
v_call: TRBV7-8
cdr3_aa: CASSPTGVYNEQFF
cdr3_nt: TGTGCCAGCAGCCCTACGGGCGTTTATAATGAGCAGTTCTTC

clone_size: .
cdr3_length: 15
j_call: TRBJ1-5
d_call: .
v_call: TRBV7-9
cdr3_aa: CASSSTKSKNQPQHF
cdr3_nt: TGTGCCAGCAGCTCAACAAAAAGCAAAAATCAGCCCCAGCATTTT

clone_size: .
cdr3_length: 14
j_call: TRBJ2-7
d_call: TRBD2
v_call: TRBV7-9
cdr3_aa: CASSLIGGIDEQYF
cdr3_nt: TGTGCCAGCAGCTTAATCGGGGGGATCGACGAGCAGTACTTC

clone_size: .
cdr3_length: 15
j_call: TRBJ1-2
d_call: .
v_call: TRBV27
cdr3_aa: CASHGGGRALYGYTF
cdr3_nt: TGTGCCAGCCACGGGGGGGGCAGGGCCCTCTATGGCTACACCTTC

clone_size: .
cdr3_length: 15
j_call: TRBJ2-2
d_call: .
v_call: TRBV18
cdr3_aa: CASSPGYKNTGELFF
cdr3_nt: TGTGCCAGCTCACCGGGATACAAGAACACCGGGGAGCTGTTTTTT

clone_size: .
cdr3_length: 15
j_call: TRBJ2-7
d_call: TRBD2
v_call: TRBV7-9
cdr3_aa: CASSLETSGRHEQYF
cdr3_nt: TGTGCCAGCAGCTTAGAAACTAGCGGGAGACACGAGCAGTACTTC